This record concerns one T cell receptor (beta chain) sequence. This specimen comes from a study of T cell changes during pregnancy in multiple sclerosis. Sequenced by immunoSEQ multiplex PCR; TCRdb stores in-frame clones only, minus some. The data contain about 41,000 clones, about 88% of them seen just once; the ten biggest clones take up about 0.61%. V shed 4 bases and J 10 bases; nucleotides not matched to a gene: 3. Germline values: CDR1 SGHTA, CDR2 FQGNSA. The CDR3 spans 13 residues. This TCR came from a female donor with multiple sclerosis, enrolled in a pregnancy study. Sequenced material: CD4+ T cells from peripheral blood mononuclear cells, taken in the first trimester of pregnancy. V is TRBV7-2 and J is TRBJ2-1; 11 bases agree with TRBD2. CDR3 residues: CASSSRTSGEQFF. CDR3 nucleotides: TGTGCCAGCAGCTCAAGGACTAGCGGGGAGCAGTTCTTC.